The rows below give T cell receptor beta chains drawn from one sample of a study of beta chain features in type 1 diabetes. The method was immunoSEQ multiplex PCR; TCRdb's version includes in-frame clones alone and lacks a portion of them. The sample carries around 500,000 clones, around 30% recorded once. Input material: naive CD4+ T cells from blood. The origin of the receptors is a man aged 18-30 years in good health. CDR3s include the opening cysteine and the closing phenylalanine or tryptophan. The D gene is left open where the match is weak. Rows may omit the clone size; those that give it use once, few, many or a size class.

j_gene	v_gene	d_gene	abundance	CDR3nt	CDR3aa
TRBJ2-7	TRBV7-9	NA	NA	TGTGCCAGCAGCTTAGCTCGGTGGGGGAGAGCCTACGAGCAGTACTTC	CASSLARWGRAYEQYF
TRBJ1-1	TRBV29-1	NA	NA	TGCAGCGTAAGGAACACTGAAGCTTTCTTT	CSVRNTEAFF
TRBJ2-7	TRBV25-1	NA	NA	TGTGCCAGCAGTGAATCCGTCTACGAGCAGTACTTC	CASSESVYEQYF
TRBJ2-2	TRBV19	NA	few	TGTGCCAGTAGTATCTCCAGGAACACCGGGGAGCTGTTTTTT	CASSISRNTGELFF
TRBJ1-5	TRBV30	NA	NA	TGTGCCTGGAGTGGCACACAGGCTTGGCAGCCCCAGCATTTT	CAWSGTQAWQPQHF
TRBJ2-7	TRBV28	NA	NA	TGTGCCAGCACCCCCAACGGGGGAGTCCCCTACGAGCAGTACTTC	CASTPNGGVPYEQYF
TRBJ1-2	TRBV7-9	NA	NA	TGTGCCAGCACCCCAAGAGGGGGCTATGGCTACACCTTC	CASTPRGGYGYTF
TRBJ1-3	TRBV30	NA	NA	TGTGCCTGGAGCAAACAGGGAGCTGGAAACACCATATATTTT	CAWSKQGAGNTIYF
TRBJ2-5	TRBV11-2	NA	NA	TGTGCCAGCAGTCCAGCTGCACCCGGAGAGACCCAGTACTTC	CASSPAAPGETQYF
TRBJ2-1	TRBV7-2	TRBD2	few	TGTGCCAGCAGCTTAGGGCGGGAGGACTTTGGTGAGCAGTTCTTC	CASSLGREDFGEQFF
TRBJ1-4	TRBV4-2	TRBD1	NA	TGTGCCAGCAGCCAACCGGACAGGGGGAATGAAAAACTGTTTTTT	CASSQPDRGNEKLFF
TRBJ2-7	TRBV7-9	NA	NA	TGTGCCAGCAGCCACATTTCCTACGAGCAGTACTTC	CASSHISYEQYF
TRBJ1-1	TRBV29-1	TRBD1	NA	TGCAGCGCCGGACAGGGGATGAACACTGAAGCTTTCTTT	CSAGQGMNTEAFF
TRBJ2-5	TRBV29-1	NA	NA	TGCAGCGTTGGACGGGATTTAACAGGGTTCCAAGAGACCCAGTACTTC	CSVGRDLTGFQETQYF
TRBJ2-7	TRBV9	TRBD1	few	TGTGCCAGCACCCCCGGGACAGAATCCTACGAGCAGTACTTC	CASTPGTESYEQYF
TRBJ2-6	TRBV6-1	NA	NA	TGTGCCAGCACTGGGGCCAACGTCCTGACTTTC	CASTGANVLTF
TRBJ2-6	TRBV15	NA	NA	TGTGCCACCAGCTCCTCCCGAGGGGCCAACGTCCTGACTTTC	CATSSSRGANVLTF
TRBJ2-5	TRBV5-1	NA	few	TGCGCCAGCAGCTTGGGGCGGGAGACCCAGTACTTC	CASSLGRETQYF
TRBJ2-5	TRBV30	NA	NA	TGTGCCTGGAGTGGAGGAGGCGACCAAGAGACCCAGTACTTC	CAWSGGGDQETQYF
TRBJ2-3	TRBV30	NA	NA	TGTGCCTGGAGCCCCACAGATACGCAGTATTTT	CAWSPTDTQYF
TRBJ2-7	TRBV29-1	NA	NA	TGCAGCGTTCAGGGTACCCTAGGGGGCGAGCAGTACTTC	CSVQGTLGGEQYF
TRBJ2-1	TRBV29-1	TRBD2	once	TGCAGCGTACGCACCGGGACTAGCGGGTACAATGAGCAGTTCTTC	CSVRTGTSGYNEQFF
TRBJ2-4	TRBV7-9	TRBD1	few	TGTGCCAGCAGCTTAGCGGGGACAGGGGGAAACATTCAGTACTTC	CASSLAGTGGNIQYF
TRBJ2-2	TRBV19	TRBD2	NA	TGTGCCAGTAGTGTAGGACTAGCGAACACCGGGGAGCTGTTTTTT	CASSVGLANTGELFF
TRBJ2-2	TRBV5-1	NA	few	TGCGCCAGCAGCATCCAAGGCCCAGGGGAGCTGTTTTTT	CASSIQGPGELFF
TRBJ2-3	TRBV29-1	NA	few	TGCAGCGTTGCGGGGGCCTCGACCCTGAGCACAGATACGCAGTATTTT	CSVAGASTLSTDTQYF
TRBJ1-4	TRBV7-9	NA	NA	TGTGCCAGCAGCTTCCAGGCGGGACGTGGAAAACTGTTTTTT	CASSFQAGRGKLFF